Here is one T cell receptor beta chain with its context. No antigen is known for it. Nothing much larger sits one base from this clone, and base qualities are not available. This sample is part of a study of post-analysis software for immune sequencing data (dated by TCRdb to 2013 to 2016). In the study overall: The recorded disease courses included relapsing-remitting, secondary progressive and progressive-relapsing multiple sclerosis, and some patients had no subtype annotation. The patient repertoires were compared against around eleven previously published healthy control repertoires obtained from donors aged roughly 6 to 28 years. A subset of samples was prepared in parallel using single-end sample barcoding, then pooled and co-amplified after Illumina adapter ligation.

From cysteine to phenylalanine, the CDR3 is 15 amino acids long. Only the CDR3 part of the read is kept: 45 bases, read in frame from the first base. V lost 5 bases and J lost 6 bases, and the count of bases not matched to a germline gene is 11. CDR1 and CDR2 are drawn from the germline V gene: SGHRS, YFSETQ. Summary of the overall study and its limitations: Direct clustering with F measure revealed strong co-clustering of samples prepared in the same batch, which led to a batch-effect correction. Significantly higher frequencies in patients than in controls were found for several TRBV segments, including TRBV5-6, TRBV5-1 and TRBV20-1. The multiple sclerosis patient group was slightly younger than the control group. Normalized Chao1 diversity was significantly lower in multiple sclerosis patients than controls, suggesting substantial peripheral T-cell clonal expansion.

The library was made by PCR. TCRdb records Illumina HiSeq 2500 as the sequencer. Unique molecular identifiers were incorporated into TCR beta cDNA libraries to reduce PCR and sequencing biases. Roughly 0.5 million cDNA molecules were obtained per 1 to 10 million input T cells, so each molecule approximated one T cell. The same protocol used for the earlier healthy control dataset was applied to prepare and sequence the patient libraries. Within a given batch, samples were prepared together, multiplexed and sequenced on the same HiSeq lane. From the authors' description of their analysis: Raw barcoded reads were processed with MIGEC, discarding single-read molecular identifier groups before consensus assembly and CDR3 extraction. Clonotype tables were post-analysed with VDJtools, and diversity was normalized by down-sampling all datasets to the smallest sample size. Repertoire overlap clustering matched CDR3 amino acid but not nucleotide sequences to correct batch-related cross-sample contamination. TCRdb took the public reads, trimmed them with fastp at Q25, ran MiXCR for clone calling and kept in-frame beta chains. Each entry is one CDR3 protein sequence, shown with its most common DNA and genes. It is TCRdb's table, rather than the study itself, that gives the V and J calls and clone size. This sample gives about 540,000 distinct CDR3 sequences in total; roughly 34% of them show up just once. The ten largest clones add up to about 6% of the sample.

To demonstrate the VDJtools post-analysis software, the study profiled TCR beta repertoires from the peripheral blood of about 13 young patients with multiple sclerosis. The multiple sclerosis patients were children and adolescents between roughly 6 and 17 years of age. The rearranged segments are TRBV5-1 and TRBJ2-3; TRBD2 agrees with 8 junctional bases. Material: blood. The source of this sequence is a girl aged 2 to 17 with multiple sclerosis. The DNA is as follows: TGCGCCAGCAGGGGTTCGGGGGGGCCCGGCGATACGCAGTATTTT. It codes for CASRGSGGPGDTQYF.